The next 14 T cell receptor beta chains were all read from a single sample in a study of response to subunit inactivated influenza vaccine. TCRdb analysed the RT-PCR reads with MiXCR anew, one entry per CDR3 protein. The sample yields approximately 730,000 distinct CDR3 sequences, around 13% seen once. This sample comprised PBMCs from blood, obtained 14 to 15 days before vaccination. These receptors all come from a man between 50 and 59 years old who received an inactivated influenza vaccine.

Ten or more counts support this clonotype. The CDR3 DNA follows: TGCGCCAGCAGCTTGAATCAGCGCGGGACAGGCGGACTGTACGAGCAGTACTTC. The encoded protein is CASSLNQRGTGGLYEQYF. The rearrangement joins TRBV5-1 to TRBJ2-7, with 8 bases fitting TRBD1. V lost 1 base and J lost 4; bases outside the gene matches: 16. Germline CDR1 is SGHRS and CDR2 is YFSETQ. CDR3 length: 18 residues.

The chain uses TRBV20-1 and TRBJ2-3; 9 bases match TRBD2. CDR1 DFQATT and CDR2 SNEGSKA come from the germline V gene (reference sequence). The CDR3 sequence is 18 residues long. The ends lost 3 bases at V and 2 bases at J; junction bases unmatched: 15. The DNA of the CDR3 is TGCAGTGCTAGGACTACTAGGGGAGCGGGGGGAATCACAGATACGCAGTATTTT. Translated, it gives CSARTTRGAGGITDTQYF.

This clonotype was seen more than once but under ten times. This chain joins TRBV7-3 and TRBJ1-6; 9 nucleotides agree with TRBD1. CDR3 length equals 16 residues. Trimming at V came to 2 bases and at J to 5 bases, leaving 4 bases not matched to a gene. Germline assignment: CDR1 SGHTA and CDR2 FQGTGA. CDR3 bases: TGTGCCAGCAGCTTATATGGGACAGGGAATAATTCACCCCTCCACTTT. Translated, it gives CASSLYGTGNNSPLHF.

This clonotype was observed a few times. In DNA form, the CDR3 reads TGTGCCAGCAGCTTAATTGGGACTAGCGGGGGGGCCCCGGAGACCCAGTACTTC. It yields the protein CASSLIGTSGGAPETQYF. The chain carries TRBV11-2 and TRBJ2-5; 16 nucleotides agree with TRBD2. Germline V CDR1 and CDR2: SGHAT, FQNNGV. This CDR3 has 18 amino acids. V dropped 2 bases and J dropped 5; count of bases not matched to a gene: 8. Full variable domain (outside the CDR3, taken from reference TRBV11-2 and TRBJ2-5): EAGVAQSPRYKIIEKRQSVAFWCNPISGHATLYWYQQILGQGPKLLIQFQNNGVVDDSQLPKDRFSAERLKGVDSTLKIQPAKLEDSAVYLCASSLIGTSGGAPETQYFGPGTRLLVL.

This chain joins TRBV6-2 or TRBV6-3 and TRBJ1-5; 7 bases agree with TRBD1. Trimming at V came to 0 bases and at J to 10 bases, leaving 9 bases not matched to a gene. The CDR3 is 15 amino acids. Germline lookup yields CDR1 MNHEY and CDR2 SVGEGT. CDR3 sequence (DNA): TGTGCCAGCAGTTACTCGATGACAGGGAAGGGTCCCCAGCATTTT. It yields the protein CASSYSMTGKGPQHF.

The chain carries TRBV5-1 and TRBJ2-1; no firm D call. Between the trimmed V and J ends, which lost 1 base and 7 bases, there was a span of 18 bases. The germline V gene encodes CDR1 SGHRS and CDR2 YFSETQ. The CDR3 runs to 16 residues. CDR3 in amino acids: CASSLLSGARFNEQFF. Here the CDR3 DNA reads TGCGCCAGCAGCTTGTTATCCGGAGCCCGGTTTAATGAGCAGTTCTTC.

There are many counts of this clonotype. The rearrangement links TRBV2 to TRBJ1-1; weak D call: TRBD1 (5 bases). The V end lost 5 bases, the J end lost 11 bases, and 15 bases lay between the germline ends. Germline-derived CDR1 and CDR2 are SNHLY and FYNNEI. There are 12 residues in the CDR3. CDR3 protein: CASSRDGGLAFF. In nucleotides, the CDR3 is TGTGCCAGCAGTCGGGACGGAGGCCTGGCTTTCTTT.

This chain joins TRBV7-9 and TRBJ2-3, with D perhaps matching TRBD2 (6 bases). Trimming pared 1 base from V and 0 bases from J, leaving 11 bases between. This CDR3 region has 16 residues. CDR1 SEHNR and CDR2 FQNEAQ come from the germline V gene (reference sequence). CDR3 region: CASSLGGEISTDTQYF. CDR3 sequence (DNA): TGTGCCAGCAGCTTAGGGGGGGAGATCAGCACAGATACGCAGTATTTT.

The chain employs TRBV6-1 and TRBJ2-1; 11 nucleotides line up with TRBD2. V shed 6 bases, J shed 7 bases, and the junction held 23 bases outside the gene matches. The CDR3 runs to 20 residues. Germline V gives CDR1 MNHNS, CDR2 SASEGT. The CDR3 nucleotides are TGTGCCAGCAGGAATAAAACCGGGACTAGCGGACCACTCCACGGGAATGAGCAGTTCTTC. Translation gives CASRNKTGTSGPLHGNEQFF.

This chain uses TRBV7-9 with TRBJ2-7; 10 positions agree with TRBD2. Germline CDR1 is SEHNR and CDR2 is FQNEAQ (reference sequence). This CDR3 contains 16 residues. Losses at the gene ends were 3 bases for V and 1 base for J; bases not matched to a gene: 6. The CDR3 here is CASSLAPGLASYEQYF. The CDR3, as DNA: TGTGCCAGCAGCTTGGCACCGGGACTAGCGTCCTACGAGCAGTACTTC.

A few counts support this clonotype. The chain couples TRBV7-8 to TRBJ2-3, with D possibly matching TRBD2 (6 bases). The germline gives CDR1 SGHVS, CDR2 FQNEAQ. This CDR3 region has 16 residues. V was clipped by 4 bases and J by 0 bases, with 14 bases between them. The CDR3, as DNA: TGTGCCAGCAGCTCCCCCGGAGGGGTTAGCACAGATACGCAGTATTTT. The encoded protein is CASSSPGGVSTDTQYF. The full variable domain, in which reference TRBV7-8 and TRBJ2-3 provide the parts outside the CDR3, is GAGVSQSPRYKVAKRGQDVALRCDPISGHVSLFWYQQALGQGPEFLTYFQNEAQLDKSGLPSDRFFAERPEGSVSTLKIQRTQQEDSAVYLCASSSPGGVSTDTQYFGPGTRLTVL.

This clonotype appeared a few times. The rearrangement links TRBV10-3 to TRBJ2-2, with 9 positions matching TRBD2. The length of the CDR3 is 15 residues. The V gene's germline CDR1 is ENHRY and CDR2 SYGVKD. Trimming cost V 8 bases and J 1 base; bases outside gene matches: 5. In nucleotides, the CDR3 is TGTGCCATCTCTGCGCGGGGGGGGAACACCGGGGAGCTGTTTTTT. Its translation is CAISARGGNTGELFF.

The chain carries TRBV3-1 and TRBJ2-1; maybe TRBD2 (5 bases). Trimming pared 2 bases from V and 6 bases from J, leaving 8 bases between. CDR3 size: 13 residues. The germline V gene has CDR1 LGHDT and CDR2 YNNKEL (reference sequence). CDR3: CASSQIEGNEQFF. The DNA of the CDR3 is TGTGCCAGCAGCCAAATAGAGGGCAATGAGCAGTTCTTC.

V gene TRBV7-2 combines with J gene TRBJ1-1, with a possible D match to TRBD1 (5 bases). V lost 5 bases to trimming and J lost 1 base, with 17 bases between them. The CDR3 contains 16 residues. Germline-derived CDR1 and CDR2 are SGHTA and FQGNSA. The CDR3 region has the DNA TGTGCCAGCAGCCCGGTCTTTCGGGGCGGGAACACTGAAGCTTTCTTT. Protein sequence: CASSPVFRGGNTEAFF.